This entry lists 13 T cell receptor beta chains sequenced from one sample in a study of blood T cell repertoires in COVID-19 (dated by TCRdb to 2018 to 2020). Libraries were prepared through the immunoSEQ multiplex PCR assay. Entries here come from immuneACCESS through TCRdb and include only in-frame sequences with V and J called. Some clones fail to appear in such tables; in the studies checked, an unresolved V gene covers under half of the shortfall, and the cause of the remainder is unknown. The table for this sample lists roughly 72,000 clones; 88% of them were counted only once. In total, the top ten clones hold approximately 19% of the sample. The sample taken for sequencing was peripheral blood. The receptors originated from a human donor in a cohort sampled during active COVID-19.

V usage is TRBV10-2 and J usage is TRBJ1-6, with 11 bases fitting TRBD1. There are 14 residues in the CDR3. Germline values: CDR1 WSHSY, CDR2 SAAADI. The ends lost 6 bases at V and 9 bases at J; junction bases unmatched: 4. The CDR3 loop reads CASSGQGASSPLHF. DNA of the CDR3: TGCGCCAGCAGCGGACAGGGGGCGAGTTCACCCCTCCACTTT.

V gene TRBV7-9 combines with J gene TRBJ2-7, with a tentative D call TRBD1 (6 bases). Trimming left V 2 bases short and J 0 bases short, with 20 bases between. This CDR3 contains 18 residues. Germline V gene sequence: CDR1 SEHNR, CDR2 FQNEAQ (reference sequence). The CDR3 loop reads CASSLQTGPNAHSYEQYF. DNA for the CDR3: TGTGCCAGCAGCTTACAGACAGGACCTAATGCCCACTCCTACGAGCAGTACTTC. Drawing the rest from reference TRBV7-9 and TRBJ2-7, the complete variable domain is DTGVSQNPRHKITKRGQNVTFRCDPISEHNRLYWYRQTLGQGPEFLTYFQNEAQLEKSRLLSDRFSAERPKGSFSTLEIQRTEQGDSAMYLCASSLQTGPNAHSYEQYFGPGTRLTVT.

The chain is built from TRBV28 and TRBJ2-7, with 9 bases matching TRBD1. CDR1 is MDHEN, CDR2 SYDVKM, per germline. The trim removed 6 bases at V and 3 bases at J, leaving 9 bases unmatched. There are 15 residues in the CDR3. CDR3 residues: CASRGTGRAVYEQYF. CDR3 DNA sequence: TGTGCCAGCAGGGGGACAGGGAGGGCAGTCTACGAGCAGTACTTC.

This chain links TRBV24-1 with TRBJ2-3, with a tentative D call TRBD2 (6 bases). V lost 3 bases and J 11 bases, leaving 14 bases between the germline ends. CDR3 size: 13 residues. The germline CDR1 and CDR2 sequences are KGHDR and SFDVKD. CDR3 nucleotides: TGTGCCACCAGTGATGATCTCAGGGAGGAGCAGTATTTT. Protein: CATSDDLREEQYF.

The chain employs TRBV19 and TRBJ1-5; tentative D call: TRBD1 (5 bases). Looked up from germline, CDR1 is LNHDA and CDR2 is SQIVND (reference sequence). This CDR3 spans 15 amino acids. V was clipped by 9 bases and J by 0 bases, with 15 bases between them. The CDR3 is CASKWGGDSNQPQHF. The CDR3 DNA reads TGTGCCAGCAAATGGGGGGGTGATAGCAATCAGCCCCAGCATTTT.

This clone was seen a few times. This rearrangement joins TRBV19 to TRBJ2-2; 8 nucleotides match TRBD2. The germline V gene has CDR1 LNHDA and CDR2 SQIVND (reference sequence). The CDR3 covers 17 residues. V was clipped by 0 bases and J by 4 bases; unmatched bases: 7. The CDR3 region has the DNA TGTGCCAGTAGTATAGAATGGCGGGAGGAGGGCACCGGGGAGCTGTTTTTT. Protein sequence: CASSIEWREEGTGELFF. The complete variable domain, with remaining parts taken from reference TRBV19 and TRBJ2-2, reads DGGITQSPKYLFRKEGQNVTLSCEQNLNHDAMYWYRQDPGQGLRLIYYSQIVNDFQKGDIAEGYSVSREKKESFPLTVTSAQKNPTAFYLCASSIEWREEGTGELFFGEGSRLTVL.

This chain connects TRBV24-1 to TRBJ2-2, with D tentatively TRBD2 (5 bases). There are 15 residues in the CDR3. Per the germline V gene, CDR1 is KGHDR and CDR2 is SFDVKD. V lost 4 bases to trimming and J lost 8 bases, with 16 bases between them. In DNA, the CDR3 is TGTGCCACCAGTGACCCCAGCGGAATTGGGGGGGAGCTGTTTTTT. Translated, it gives CATSDPSGIGGELFF.

The chain links TRBV28 to TRBJ2-1; the match to TRBD2 covers 12 bases. CDR1 MDHEN and CDR2 SYDVKM come from the germline V gene. V shed 7 bases and J 7 bases; nucleotides not matched to a gene: 5. This CDR3 comprises 14 residues. CDR3 amino acids: CASNLAGGPNEQFF. The CDR3 region has the DNA TGTGCCAGCAATCTAGCGGGGGGGCCGAATGAGCAGTTCTTC.

V usage is TRBV6-5 and J usage is TRBJ1-5, with 8 bases aligning to TRBD1. CDR1 and CDR2 (germline): MNHEY, SVGAGI. V dropped 6 bases and J dropped 7; count of bases not matched to a gene: 5. The CDR3 is 13 amino acids. CDR3 sequence: CASSSQGAQPQHF. In DNA form, the CDR3 reads TGTGCCAGCAGCAGTCAGGGGGCCCAGCCCCAGCATTTT.

The chain combines TRBV7-2 with TRBJ2-1; a possible D gene is TRBD1 (6 bases). The germline CDR1 and CDR2 sequences are SGHTA and FQGNSA. V lost 5 bases to trimming and J lost 4 bases, with 9 bases between them. The CDR3 has 13 residues. The CDR3 region is CASSRDKYNEQFF. The CDR3 coding sequence is TGTGCCAGCAGCAGGGACAAGTACAATGAGCAGTTCTTC.

The chain carries TRBV2 and TRBJ1-3; D may be TRBD1 (5 bases). CDR3 length: 16 residues. Germline-derived CDR1 and CDR2 are SNHLY and FYNNEI. Trimming shortened V by 4 bases and J by 0 bases, and 13 bases separated the two germline ends. CDR3 residues: CASSGSRVHSGNTIYF. The CDR3 DNA follows: TGTGCCAGCAGTGGCTCCAGGGTCCACTCTGGAAACACCATATATTTT.

The rearrangement uses TRBV6-1 and TRBJ1-5, with 10 bases lining up with TRBD1. This CDR3 has 17 residues. V lost 3 bases, J lost 2 bases, and 7 bases stayed unmatched. Germline assignment: CDR1 MNHNS and CDR2 SASEGT. The CDR3 DNA reads as TGTGCCAGCAGTGAGGGGACAGGGGTAGGCCGCAATCAGCCCCAGCATTTT. Translation: CASSEGTGVGRNQPQHF.

The V and J genes are TRBV27 and TRBJ2-4; TRBD2 is a possible D gene (6 bases). CDR1 is MNHEY and CDR2 is SMNVEV in the germline V gene (reference sequence). V lost 0 bases and J lost 0, with 9 bases in between. The CDR3 runs to 16 residues. The chain's CDR3 is CASSLSGGLAKNIQYF. The DNA for the CDR3 is TGTGCCAGCAGTTTATCCGGGGGTCTAGCCAAAAACATTCAGTACTTC.